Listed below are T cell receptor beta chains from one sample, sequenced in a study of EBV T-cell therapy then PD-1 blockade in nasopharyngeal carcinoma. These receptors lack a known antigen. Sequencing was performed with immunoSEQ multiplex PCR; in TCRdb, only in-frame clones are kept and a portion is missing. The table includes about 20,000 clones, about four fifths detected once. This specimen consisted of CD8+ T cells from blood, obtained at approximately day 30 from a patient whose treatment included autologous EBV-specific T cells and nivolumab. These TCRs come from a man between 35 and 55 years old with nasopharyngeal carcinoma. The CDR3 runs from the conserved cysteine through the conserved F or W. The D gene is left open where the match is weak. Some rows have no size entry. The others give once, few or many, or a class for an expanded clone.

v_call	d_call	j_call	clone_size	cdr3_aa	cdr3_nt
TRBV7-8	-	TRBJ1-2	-	CASSPRTALYTF	TGTGCCAGCAGCCCCCGGACTGCTCTCTACACCTTC
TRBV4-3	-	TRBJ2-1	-	CASSPLGGEQFF	TGCGCCAGCAGCCCTTTAGGGGGTGAGCAGTTCTTC
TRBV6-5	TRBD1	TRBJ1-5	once	CASSYLGQGNQPQHF	TGTGCCAGCAGTTACCTTGGACAGGGAAATCAGCCCCAGCATTTT
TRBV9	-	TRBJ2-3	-	CASSVSPESARSTDTQYF	TGTGCCAGCAGCGTAAGCCCCGAGAGCGCACGTAGCACAGATACGCAGTATTTT
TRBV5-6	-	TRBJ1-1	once	CASSLGGNTEAFF	TGTGCCAGCAGCTTGGGGGGCAACACTGAAGCTTTCTTT
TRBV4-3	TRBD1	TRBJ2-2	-	CASSQEQGRNTGELFF	TGCGCCAGCAGCCAAGAACAGGGGCGGAACACCGGGGAGCTGTTTTTT
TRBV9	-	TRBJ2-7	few	CASSPQTATYEQYF	TGTGCCAGCAGCCCGCAGACGGCTACCTACGAGCAGTACTTC
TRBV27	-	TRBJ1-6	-	CASSFSGAYNSPLHF	TGTGCCAGCAGTTTTAGTGGGGCGTATAATTCACCCCTCCACTTT
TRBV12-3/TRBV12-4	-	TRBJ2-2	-	CASSWTVPGELFF	TGTGCCAGCAGTTGGACAGTTCCCGGGGAGCTGTTTTTT
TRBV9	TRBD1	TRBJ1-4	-	CASSPSGTGVEKLFF	TGTGCCAGCAGCCCCTCCGGGACAGGGGTTGAAAAACTGTTTTTT
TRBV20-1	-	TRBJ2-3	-	CSAAPGLQYF	TGCAGTGCCGCCCCAGGGCTGCAGTATTTT
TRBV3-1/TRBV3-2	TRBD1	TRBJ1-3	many	CASSPTGNTIYF	TGTGCCAGCAGTCCGACAGGGAACACCATATATTTT
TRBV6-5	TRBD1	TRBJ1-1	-	CASSGQVNTEAFF	TGTGCCAGCTCGGGACAGGTGAACACTGAAGCTTTCTTT
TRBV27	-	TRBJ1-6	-	CASSWSSYNSPLHF	TGTGCCAGCAGTTGGAGCTCCTATAATTCACCCCTCCACTTT
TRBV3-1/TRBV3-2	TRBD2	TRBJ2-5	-	CASSQRVQGLAGTPIGTQYF	TGTGCCAGCAGCCAAAGGGTTCAGGGGCTAGCGGGTACCCCGATTGGGACCCAGTACTTC
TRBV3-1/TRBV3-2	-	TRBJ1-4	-	CASSVGGDEKLFF	TGTGCCAGCAGCGTGGGAGGGGATGAAAAACTGTTTTTT
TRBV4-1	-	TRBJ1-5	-	CASSPTGYARQPQHF	TGCGCCAGCAGCCCAACAGGGTATGCTCGACAGCCCCAGCATTTT
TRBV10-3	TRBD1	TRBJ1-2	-	CAISGGQANYGYTF	TGTGCCATCAGTGGGGGACAGGCAAACTATGGCTACACCTTC
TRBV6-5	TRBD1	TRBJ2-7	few	CASSQGELGEQYF	TGTGCCAGCAGCCAGGGGGAATTAGGCGAGCAGTACTTC